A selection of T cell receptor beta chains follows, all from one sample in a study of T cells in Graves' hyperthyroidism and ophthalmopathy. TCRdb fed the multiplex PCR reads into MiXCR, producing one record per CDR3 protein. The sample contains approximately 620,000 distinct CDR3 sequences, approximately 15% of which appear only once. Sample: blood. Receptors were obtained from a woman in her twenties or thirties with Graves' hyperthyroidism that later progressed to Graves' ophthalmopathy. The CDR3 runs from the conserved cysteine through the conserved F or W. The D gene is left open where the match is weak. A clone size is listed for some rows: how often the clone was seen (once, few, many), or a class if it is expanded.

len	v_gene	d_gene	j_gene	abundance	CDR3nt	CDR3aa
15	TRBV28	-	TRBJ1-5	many	TGTGCCAGCAGTGCCCCAGGGGCATCGAGAAGAATTTGGCATTTT	CASSAPGASRRIWHF
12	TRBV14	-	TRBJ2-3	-	TGTGCCAGCAGCCAGTTGACAGATACGCAGTATTTT	CASSQLTDTQYF
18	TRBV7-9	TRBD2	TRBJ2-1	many	TGTGCCAGCAGCCCCCCCGCCGGACTAGCGTTCCCCCGGAATGAGCAGTTCTTC	CASSPPAGLAFPRNEQFF
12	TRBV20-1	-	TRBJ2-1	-	TGCAGTGCTAGCGTGGGCGACAATGAGCAGTTCTTC	CSASVGDNEQFF
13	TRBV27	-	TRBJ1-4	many	TGTGCCAGCAGTTTTACAGTTAATGAAAAACTGTTTTTT	CASSFTVNEKLFF
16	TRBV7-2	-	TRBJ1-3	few	TGTGCCAGCAGCTTAGATACAGCGATGGCTGGAAACACCATATATTTT	CASSLDTAMAGNTIYF
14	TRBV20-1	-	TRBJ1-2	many	TGCAGTGCGGGTCTTGGACAGAATAACTATGGCTACACCTTC	CSAGLGQNNYGYTF
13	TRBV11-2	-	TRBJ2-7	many	TGTGCCAGCAGCTTGCAGGGATCCGGGGAGCAGTACTTC	CASSLQGSGEQYF
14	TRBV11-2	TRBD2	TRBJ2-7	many	TGTGCCAGCAGGTCCGGGACTAGCGGCTACGAGCAGTACTTC	CASRSGTSGYEQYF
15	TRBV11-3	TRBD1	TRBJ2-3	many	TGTGCCAGCAGCAAGGCAGGACAGGGGTCAGATACGCAGTATTTT	CASSKAGQGSDTQYF
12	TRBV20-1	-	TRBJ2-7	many	TGCAGTGCAACCTGGAGCTCCTACGAGCAGTACTTC	CSATWSSYEQYF
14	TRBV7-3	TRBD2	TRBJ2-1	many	TGTGCCAGCAGCTCTAGCGGACCCTACAATGAGCAGTTCTTC	CASSSSGPYNEQFF
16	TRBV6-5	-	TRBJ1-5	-	TGTGCCAGCAGTTACCAGAAACCATATAGCAATCAGCCCCAGCATTTT	CASSYQKPYSNQPQHF
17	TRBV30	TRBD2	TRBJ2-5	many	TGTGCCTGGAGTGTCTCCGGGACTAGCGGGATTGAAAAGACCCAGTACTTC	CAWSVSGTSGIEKTQYF
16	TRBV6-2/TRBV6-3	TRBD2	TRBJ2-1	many	TGTGCCAGCAGTTACTCGGGGAGGGTTCCCTACAATGAGCAGTTCTTC	CASSYSGRVPYNEQFF
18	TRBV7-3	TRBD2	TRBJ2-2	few	TGTGCCAGCAGCTTCACTAGCGGATTATATTCGAACACCGGGGAGCTGTTTTTT	CASSFTSGLYSNTGELFF
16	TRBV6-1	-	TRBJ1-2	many	TGTGCCAGCAGTGAAAGGTATCGGACAGTTAACTATGGCTACACCTTC	CASSERYRTVNYGYTF
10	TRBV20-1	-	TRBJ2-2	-	TGCAGCCCCCAAACCGGGGAGCTGTTTTTT	CSPQTGELFF
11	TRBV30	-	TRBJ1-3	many	TGTGCCTGGGGGCGCGGAAACACCATATATTTT	CAWGRGNTIYF
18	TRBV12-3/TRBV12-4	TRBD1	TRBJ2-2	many	TGTGCCAGCATCATACGGGCCCGGACAGGGGGTCGGACCGGGGAGCTGTTTTTT	CASIIRARTGGRTGELFF
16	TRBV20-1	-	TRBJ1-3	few	TGCAGTGCTATGCCGGGCAGGTTCATCTCTGGAAACACCATATATTTT	CSAMPGRFISGNTIYF
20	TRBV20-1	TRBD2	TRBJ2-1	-	TGCAGTGCTTCCGGTCTGGGGTTGGTCCTTAGCGGGAGGGCCGAGGATGAGCAGTTCTTC	CSASGLGLVLSGRAEDEQFF
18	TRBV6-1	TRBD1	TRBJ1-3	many	TGTGCCAGCAGTGATTCGGGACAGTTCTACCTCTCTGGAAACACCATATATTTT	CASSDSGQFYLSGNTIYF
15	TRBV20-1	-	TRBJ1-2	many	TGCAGTGCTAGAGATCAGGAACAGCATAACTATGGCTACACCTTC	CSARDQEQHNYGYTF
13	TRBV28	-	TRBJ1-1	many	TGTGCCAGCACCGACAGCCAGAACACTGAAGCTTTCTTT	CASTDSQNTEAFF
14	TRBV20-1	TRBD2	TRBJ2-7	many	TGCAGTGCCCCCGAAGCGGGAGGGCCCTGGGAGCAGTACTTC	CSAPEAGGPWEQYF
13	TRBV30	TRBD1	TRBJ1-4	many	TGTGCCTGGAGGCGTGGACAGGCTGAAAAACTGTTTTTT	CAWRRGQAEKLFF
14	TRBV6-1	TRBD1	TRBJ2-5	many	TGTGCCAGCGGCCTTAGTGGGACAGCGGAGACCCAGTACTTC	CASGLSGTAETQYF
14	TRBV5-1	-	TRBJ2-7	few	TGCGCCAGCAGAGTGGGACTTTTCTCCTACGAGCAGTACTTC	CASRVGLFSYEQYF
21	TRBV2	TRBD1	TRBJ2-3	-	TGTGCCAGCAGTGAAGGTTGGGGCCAGGGGGCGCCCCTTACGAGCACAGATACGCAGTATTTT	CASSEGWGQGAPLTSTDTQYF
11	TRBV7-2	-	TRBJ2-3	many	TGTGCCAGCAGCACGTTTGATACGCAGTATTTT	CASSTFDTQYF
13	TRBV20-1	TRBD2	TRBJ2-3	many	TGCACGGGGAGCGGGAGAGTCACAGATACGCAGTATTTT	CTGSGRVTDTQYF
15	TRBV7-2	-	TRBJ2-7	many	TGTGCCAGCAGCTTAGGGGACACCACCGTCTACGAGCAGTACTTC	CASSLGDTTVYEQYF
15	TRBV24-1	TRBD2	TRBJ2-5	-	TGTGCCACCGGGGGGGCTAGCGGGACGGGAGAGACCCAGTACTTC	CATGGASGTGETQYF
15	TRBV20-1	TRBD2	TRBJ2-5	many	TGCAGTGCTAGAGAGGGACTAGCGGGAGGGGAGACCCAGTACTTC	CSAREGLAGGETQYF
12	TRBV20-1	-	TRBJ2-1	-	TGCAGTGCTCACGAATCCTACAATGAGCAGTTCTTC	CSAHESYNEQFF
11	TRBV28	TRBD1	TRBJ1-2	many	TGTGCCAGCAGTACCCAGGACAGGACCACCTTC	CASSTQDRTTF
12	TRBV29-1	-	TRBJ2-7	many	TGCAGCGTTGAGGGCAGGGGCTACGAGCAGTACTTC	CSVEGRGYEQYF
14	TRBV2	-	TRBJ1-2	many	TGTGCCAGCAGTGGCGCCCTAAGATCCCATGGCTACACCTTC	CASSGALRSHGYTF
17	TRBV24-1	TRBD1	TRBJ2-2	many	TGTGCCACCAGTGCCTTGGGACAGGGGGCGCAGGACGGGGAGCTGTTTTTT	CATSALGQGAQDGELFF
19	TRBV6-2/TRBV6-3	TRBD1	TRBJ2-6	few	TGTGCCAGCAGTCGCCCGGGACAGGGGACTATCTCTGGGGCCAACGTCCTGACTTTC	CASSRPGQGTISGANVLTF